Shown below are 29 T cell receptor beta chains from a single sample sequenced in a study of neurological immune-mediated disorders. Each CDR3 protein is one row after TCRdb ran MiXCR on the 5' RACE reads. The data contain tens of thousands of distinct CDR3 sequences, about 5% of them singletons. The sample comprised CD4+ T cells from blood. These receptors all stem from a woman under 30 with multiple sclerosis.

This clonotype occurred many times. CDR3 in amino acids: CASSPGGQTEKLFF. The CDR3 nucleotides are TGCGCCAGCAGCCCGGGGGGACAGACAGAAAAACTGTTTTTT. The gene calls are TRBV5-1 and TRBJ1-4; 7 bases are a match to TRBD1. V lost 4 bases and J lost 8; bases outside the gene matches: 8. The CDR3 contains 14 residues. The germline gives CDR1 SGHRS, CDR2 YFSETQ.

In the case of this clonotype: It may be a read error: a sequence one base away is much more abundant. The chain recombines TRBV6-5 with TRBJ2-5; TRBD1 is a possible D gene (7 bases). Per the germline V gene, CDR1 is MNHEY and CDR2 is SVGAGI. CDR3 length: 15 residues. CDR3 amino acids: CANSRSGGPQGTQYF. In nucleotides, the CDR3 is TGTGCCAACAGTCGTTCAGGGGGGCCCCAGGGGACCCAGTACTTC.

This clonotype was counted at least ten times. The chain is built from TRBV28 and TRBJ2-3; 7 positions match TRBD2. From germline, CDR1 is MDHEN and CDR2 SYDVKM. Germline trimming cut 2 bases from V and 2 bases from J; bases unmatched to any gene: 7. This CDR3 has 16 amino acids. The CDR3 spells CASSLGGRGYTDTQYF. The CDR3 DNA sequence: TGTGCCAGCAGTTTAGGGGGGAGGGGTTACACAGATACGCAGTATTTT.

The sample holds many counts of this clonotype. The chain's CDR3 is CASSGTSGETQYF. In nucleotides, the CDR3 is TGTGCCAGCAGCGGGACTAGCGGCGAGACCCAGTACTTC. The chain uses TRBV2 and TRBJ2-5, with 11 bases that match TRBD2. This CDR3 has 13 residues. The trim removed 6 bases at V and 5 bases at J, leaving 2 bases unmatched. The germline CDR1 and CDR2 sequences are SNHLY and FYNNEI.

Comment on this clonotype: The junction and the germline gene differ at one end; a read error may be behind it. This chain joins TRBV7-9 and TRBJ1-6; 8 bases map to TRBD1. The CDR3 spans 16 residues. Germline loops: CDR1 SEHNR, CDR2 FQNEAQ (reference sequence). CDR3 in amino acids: CASSIGTGSYNSLLHF. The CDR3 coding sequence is TGTGCCAGCAGCATAGGGACAGGAAGCTATAATTCACTCCTCCACTTT.

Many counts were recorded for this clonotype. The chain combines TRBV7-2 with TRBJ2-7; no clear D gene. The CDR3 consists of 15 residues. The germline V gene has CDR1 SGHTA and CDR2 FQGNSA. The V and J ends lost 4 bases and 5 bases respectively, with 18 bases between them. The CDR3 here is CASSSGGTGSNEQYV. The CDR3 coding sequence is TGTGCCAGCAGCTCCGGTGGTACGGGTTCTAACGAGCAGTACGTC.

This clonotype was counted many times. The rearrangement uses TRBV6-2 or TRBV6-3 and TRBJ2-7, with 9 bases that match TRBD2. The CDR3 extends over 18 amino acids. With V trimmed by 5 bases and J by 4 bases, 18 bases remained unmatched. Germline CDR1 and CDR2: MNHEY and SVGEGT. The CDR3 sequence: CASSPYGTSSGKRYEQYV. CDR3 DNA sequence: TGTGCCAGCAGTCCGTACGGCACCTCTAGCGGGAAAAGGTACGAGCAGTACGTC.

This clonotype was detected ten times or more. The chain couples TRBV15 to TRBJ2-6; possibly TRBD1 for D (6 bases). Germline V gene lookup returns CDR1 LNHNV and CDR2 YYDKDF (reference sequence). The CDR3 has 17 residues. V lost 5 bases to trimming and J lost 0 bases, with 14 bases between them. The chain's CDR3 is CATSVRDTGSGANVLTF. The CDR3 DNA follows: TGTGCCACCAGCGTTCGGGACACGGGCTCTGGGGCCAACGTCCTGACTTTC.

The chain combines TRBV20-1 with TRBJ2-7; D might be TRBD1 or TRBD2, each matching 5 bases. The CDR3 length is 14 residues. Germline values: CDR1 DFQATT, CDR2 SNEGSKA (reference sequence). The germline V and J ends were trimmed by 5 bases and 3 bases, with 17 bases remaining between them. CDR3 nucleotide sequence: TGCAGTGCTGAAACCGGGACGTTGTACTACGAGCAGTACTTC. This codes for CSAETGTLYYEQYF.

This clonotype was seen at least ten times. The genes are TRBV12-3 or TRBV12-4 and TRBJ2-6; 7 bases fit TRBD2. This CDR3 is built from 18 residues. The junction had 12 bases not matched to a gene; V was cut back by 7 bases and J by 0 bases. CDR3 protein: CASIWDSGLLSGANVLTF. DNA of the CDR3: TGTGCCAGCATTTGGGATAGCGGGCTTCTCTCTGGGGCCAACGTCCTGACTTTC.

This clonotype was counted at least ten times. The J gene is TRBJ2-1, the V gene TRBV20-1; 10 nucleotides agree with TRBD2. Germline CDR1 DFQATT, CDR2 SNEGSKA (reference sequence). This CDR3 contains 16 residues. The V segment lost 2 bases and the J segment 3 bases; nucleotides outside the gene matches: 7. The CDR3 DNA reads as TGCAGTGCTAGAACCCTAGCGGGGGTGCTCTACAATGAGCAGTTCTTC. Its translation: CSARTLAGVLYNEQFF.

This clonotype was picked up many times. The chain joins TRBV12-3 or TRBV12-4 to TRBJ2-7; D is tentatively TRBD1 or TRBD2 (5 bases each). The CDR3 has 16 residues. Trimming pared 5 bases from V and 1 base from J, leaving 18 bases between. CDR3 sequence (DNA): TGTGCCAGCAGTCGAGGGGAAGGGTCGGGGTCCTACGAGCAGTACGTC. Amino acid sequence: CASSRGEGSGSYEQYV.

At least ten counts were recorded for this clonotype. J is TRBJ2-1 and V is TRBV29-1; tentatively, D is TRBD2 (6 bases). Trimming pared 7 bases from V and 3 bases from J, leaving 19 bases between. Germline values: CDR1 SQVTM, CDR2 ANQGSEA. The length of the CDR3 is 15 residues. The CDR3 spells CSGAEAGIVYNEQFF. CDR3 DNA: TGCAGCGGAGCAGAAGCGGGTATAGTCTACAATGAGCAGTTCTTC.

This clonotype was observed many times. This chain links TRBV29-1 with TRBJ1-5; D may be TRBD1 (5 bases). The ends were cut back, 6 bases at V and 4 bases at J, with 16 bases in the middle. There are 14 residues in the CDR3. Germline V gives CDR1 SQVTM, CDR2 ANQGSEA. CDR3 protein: CSVCTGGGNQPQHF. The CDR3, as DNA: TGCAGCGTCTGTACCGGGGGGGGGAATCAGCCCCAGCATTTT.

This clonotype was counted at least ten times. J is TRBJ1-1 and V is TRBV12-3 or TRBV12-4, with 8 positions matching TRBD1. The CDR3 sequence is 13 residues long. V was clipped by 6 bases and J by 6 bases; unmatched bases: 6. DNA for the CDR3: TGTGCCAGCAGCCGAGACAGGGGCGCTGAAGCTTTCTTT. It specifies CASSRDRGAEAFF.

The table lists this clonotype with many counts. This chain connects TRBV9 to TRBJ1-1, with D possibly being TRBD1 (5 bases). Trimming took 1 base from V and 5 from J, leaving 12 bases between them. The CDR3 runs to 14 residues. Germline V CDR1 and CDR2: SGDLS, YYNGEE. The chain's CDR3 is CASSVKAGGTEAFF. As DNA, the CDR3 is TGTGCCAGCAGCGTAAAAGCTGGGGGGACTGAAGCTTTCTTT.

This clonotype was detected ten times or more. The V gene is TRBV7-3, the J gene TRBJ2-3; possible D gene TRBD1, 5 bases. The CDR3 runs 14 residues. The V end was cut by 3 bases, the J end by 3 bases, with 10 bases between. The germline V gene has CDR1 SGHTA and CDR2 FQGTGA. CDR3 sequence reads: CASSFAPGTDTQYF. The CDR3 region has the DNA TGTGCCAGCAGCTTCGCACCAGGGACAGATACGCAGTATTTT.

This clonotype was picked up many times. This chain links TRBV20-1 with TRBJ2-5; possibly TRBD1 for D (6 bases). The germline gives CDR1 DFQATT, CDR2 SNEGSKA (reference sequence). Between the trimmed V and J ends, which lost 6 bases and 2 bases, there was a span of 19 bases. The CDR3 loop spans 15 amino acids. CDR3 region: CSASSPTTGQETQYF. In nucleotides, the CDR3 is TGCAGTGCCTCTTCCCCCACGACAGGTCAAGAGACCCAGTACTTC.

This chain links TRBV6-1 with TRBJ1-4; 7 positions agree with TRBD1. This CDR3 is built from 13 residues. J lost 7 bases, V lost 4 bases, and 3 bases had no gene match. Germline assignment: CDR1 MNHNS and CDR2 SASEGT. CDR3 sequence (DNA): TGTGCCAGCAGTGTAGAGGGGGCTGAAAAACTGTTTTTT. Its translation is CASSVEGAEKLFF.

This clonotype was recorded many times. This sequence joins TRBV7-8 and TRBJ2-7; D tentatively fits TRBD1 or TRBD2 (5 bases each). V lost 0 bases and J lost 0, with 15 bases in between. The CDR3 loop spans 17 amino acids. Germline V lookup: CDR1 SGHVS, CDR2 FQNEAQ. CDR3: CASSLALGQGTSYEQYV. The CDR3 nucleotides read TGTGCCAGCAGCTTAGCGCTAGGCCAAGGGACCTCCTACGAGCAGTACGTC.

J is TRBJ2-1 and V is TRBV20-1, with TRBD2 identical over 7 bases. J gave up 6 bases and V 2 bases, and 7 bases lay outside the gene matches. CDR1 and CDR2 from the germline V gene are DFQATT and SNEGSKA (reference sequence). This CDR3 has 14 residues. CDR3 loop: CSARLGSGINEQFF. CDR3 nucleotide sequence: TGCAGTGCTAGATTGGGCAGCGGGATCAATGAGCAGTTCTTC.

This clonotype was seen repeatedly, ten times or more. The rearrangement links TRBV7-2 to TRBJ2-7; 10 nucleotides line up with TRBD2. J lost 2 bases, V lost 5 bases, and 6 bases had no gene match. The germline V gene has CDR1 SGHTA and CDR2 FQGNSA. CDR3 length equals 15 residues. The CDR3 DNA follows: TGTGCCAGCAGCATAGGACTAGCGGTAGCCTACGAGCAGTACGTC. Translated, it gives CASSIGLAVAYEQYV.

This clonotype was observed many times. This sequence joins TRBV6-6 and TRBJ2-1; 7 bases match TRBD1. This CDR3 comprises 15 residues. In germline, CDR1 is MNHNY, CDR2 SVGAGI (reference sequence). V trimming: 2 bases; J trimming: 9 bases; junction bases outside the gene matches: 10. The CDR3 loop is CASSYGTTGEGEQFF. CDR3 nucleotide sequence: TGTGCCAGCAGTTACGGGACCACAGGGGAAGGTGAGCAGTTCTTC.

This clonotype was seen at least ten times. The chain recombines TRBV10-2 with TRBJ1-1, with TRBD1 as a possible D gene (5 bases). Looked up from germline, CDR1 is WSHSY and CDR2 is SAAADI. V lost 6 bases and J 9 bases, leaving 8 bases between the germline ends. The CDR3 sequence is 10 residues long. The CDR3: CASSGHKAFF. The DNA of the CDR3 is TGCGCCAGCAGCGGACACAAAGCTTTCTTT.

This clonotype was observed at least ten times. CDR3 sequence reads: CASSRGPNYEQYV. CDR3 DNA sequence: TGTGCCAGCAGTCGCGGACCGAACTACGAGCAGTACGTC. The rearrangement links TRBV6-5 to TRBJ2-7, with D unresolved. Trimming left V 5 bases short and J 3 bases short, with 11 bases between. Germline V lookup: CDR1 MNHEY, CDR2 SVGAGI. This CDR3 is built from 13 residues.

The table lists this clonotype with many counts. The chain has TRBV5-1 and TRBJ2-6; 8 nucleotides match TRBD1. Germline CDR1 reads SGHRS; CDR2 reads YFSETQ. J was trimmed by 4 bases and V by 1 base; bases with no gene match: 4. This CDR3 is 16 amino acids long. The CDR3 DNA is TGCGCCAGCAGCTTGCCGACAGGGGTCGGGGCCAACGTCCTGACTTTC. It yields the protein CASSLPTGVGANVLTF.

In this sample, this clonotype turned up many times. For the CDR3, the DNA is TGTGCCAGCAGCCTCGGACAGGGATTTAGAGTCACCGGGGAGCTGTTTTTT. Encoded protein: CASSLGQGFRVTGELFF. V usage is TRBV12-3 or TRBV12-4 and J usage is TRBJ2-2; 8 nucleotides agree with TRBD1. The CDR3 is made up of 17 amino acids. Germline trimming cut 6 bases from V and 4 bases from J; bases unmatched to any gene: 13.

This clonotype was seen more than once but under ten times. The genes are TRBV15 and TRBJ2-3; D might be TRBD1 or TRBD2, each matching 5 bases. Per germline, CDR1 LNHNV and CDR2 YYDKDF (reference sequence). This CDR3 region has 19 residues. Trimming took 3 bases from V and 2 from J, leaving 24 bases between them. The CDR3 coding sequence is TGTGCCACCAGCAGGACAGAACTAGGGTACGGGGATTACACAGATACGCAGTATTTT. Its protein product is CATSRTELGYGDYTDTQYF.

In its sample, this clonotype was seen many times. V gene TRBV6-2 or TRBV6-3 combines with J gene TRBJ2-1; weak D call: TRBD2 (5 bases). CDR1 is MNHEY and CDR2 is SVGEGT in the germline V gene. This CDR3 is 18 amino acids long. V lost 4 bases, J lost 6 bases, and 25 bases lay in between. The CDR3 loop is CASSSPLTSNRARNEQFF. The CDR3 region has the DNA TGTGCCAGCAGTTCCCCCCTTACTAGTAACCGGGCCCGCAATGAGCAGTTCTTC.